Following are 23 T cell receptor beta chains from one sample sequenced in a study of T cell responses to AZD1222 COVID-19 vaccine (dated by TCRdb to the early 2020s). The time point label here, explained by the study, means: baseline before first vaccination. The library was obtained by the immunoSEQ multiplex PCR assay. Held by TCRdb, this immuneACCESS table contains in-frame sequences only and omits some clones. Under half of the omission traces to an unresolved V gene where checked; the cause of the rest is unknown. The sample contains about 150,000 clones, 85% to 90% of them found a single time. The ten largest account for 1.9% of the sample. The specimen comprised peripheral blood, sampled on day 0 of AZD1222 vaccination. These receptors were taken from an adult in good health.

The CDR3 spells CASSSQDGSTEAFF. Here the CDR3 DNA reads TGTGCCAGCAGCTCACAGGACGGTAGCACTGAAGCTTTCTTT. The J gene is TRBJ1-1, the V gene TRBV5-6; the D gene is possibly TRBD1 (5 bases). The V gene lost 3 bases and the J gene lost 4 bases, with 13 bases spanning the gap. The CDR3 spans 14 residues. Germline CDR1 reads SGHDT; CDR2 reads YYEEEE.

For the CDR3, the DNA is TGTGCCAGCACCATGACAGGGAATCCCCTGTATGGTGGCTACACCTTC. This encodes CASTMTGNPLYGGYTF. This chain uses TRBV2 with TRBJ1-2, with 7 bases identical to TRBD1. The germline CDR1 and CDR2 sequences are SNHLY and FYNNEI. The CDR3 has 16 amino acids. Trimming at V came to 7 bases and at J to 7 bases, leaving 18 bases not matched to a gene.

V and J are TRBV3-1 (or the pseudogene TRBV3-2) and TRBJ2-1, with D uncertain. Germline V gene lookup returns CDR1 LGHDT and CDR2 YNNKEL (reference sequence). V shed 4 bases and J shed 8 bases, with 12 bases lying between them. The CDR3 runs to 13 residues. As DNA, the CDR3 is TGTGCCAGCAGCCCGCGGAGCAGGTATGAGCAGTTCTTC. This encodes CASSPRSRYEQFF.

The rearrangement links TRBV19 to TRBJ1-2, with D uncertain. CDR1 and CDR2 from the germline V gene are LNHDA and SQIVND (reference sequence). Deletions cut 8 bases from V and 5 bases from J, with 12 bases between. CDR3 size: 12 residues. The CDR3 DNA follows: TGTGCCAGTGCCGGAGACCGTTATGGCTACACCTTC. It yields the protein CASAGDRYGYTF.

The chain recombines TRBV9 with TRBJ2-7; 11 nucleotides line up with TRBD2. The J segment lost 9 bases and the V segment lost 0 bases, leaving 8 bases of the junction unmatched. Germline-derived CDR1 and CDR2 are SGDLS and YYNGEE. This CDR3 region has 15 residues. This CDR3 reads CASSVGDSGRVWQYF. The CDR3 nucleotides are TGTGCCAGCAGCGTAGGCGATAGCGGGAGGGTATGGCAGTACTTC.

This sequence joins TRBV11-2 and TRBJ2-2; D is uncertain. V was cut by 1 base and J by 2 bases, with 11 bases left in between. CDR1 and CDR2 from the germline V gene are SGHAT and FQNNGV. CDR3 size: 16 residues. The DNA of the CDR3 is TGTGCCAGCAGCTTAGCGGTTGCTATTAACACCGGGGAGCTGTTTTTT. Translating gives CASSLAVAINTGELFF.

V usage is TRBV2 and J usage is TRBJ2-1, with unresolved D. The CDR3 spans 15 residues. Germline CDR1 is SNHLY and CDR2 is FYNNEI. V lost 0 bases and J lost 5, with 11 bases in between. The CDR3 nucleotides read TGTGCCAGCAGTGAAGCGCTTCGTGGGGACAATGAGCAGTTCTTC. It specifies CASSEALRGDNEQFF. The whole variable domain, remainder taken from reference TRBV2 and TRBJ2-1, is EPEVTQTPSHQVTQMGQEVILRCVPISNHLYFYWYRQILGQKVEFLVSFYNNEISEKSEIFDDQFSVERPDGSNFTLKIRSTKLEDSAMYFCASSEALRGDNEQFFGPGTRLTVL.

This clone was seen once. The chain couples TRBV7-7 to TRBJ2-1; D perhaps matches TRBD1 (6 bases). The CDR3 contains 15 residues. Trimming stripped 3 bases from V and 7 bases from J, with 16 bases between. Germline V gene lookup returns CDR1 SSHAT and CDR2 FNYEAQ (reference sequence). CDR3 protein: CASSLQGTPSNEQFF. CDR3 in DNA: TGTGCCAGCAGCTTGCAGGGGACGCCGAGTAATGAGCAGTTCTTC.

The gene calls are TRBV5-5 and TRBJ2-7, with TRBD2 matching 12 bases. Germline V gene lookup returns CDR1 SGHKS and CDR2 YYEKEE (reference sequence). The V and J ends lost 4 bases and 5 bases, in that order; junction bases with no gene match: 7. The CDR3 is 15 residues long. DNA for the CDR3: TGTGCCAGCAGCCCGAGACTAGCGGGAGAAGACGAGCAGTACTTC. Encoded protein: CASSPRLAGEDEQYF.

The rearrangement joins TRBV15 to TRBJ2-7; 8 bases are a match to TRBD2. The trim removed 0 bases at V and 7 bases at J, leaving 8 bases unmatched. The CDR3 length is 15 residues. In germline, CDR1 is LNHNV, CDR2 YYDKDF (reference sequence). The CDR3 loop reads CATSREVGTRTEQYF. In DNA form, the CDR3 reads TGTGCCACCAGCAGAGAAGTTGGGACTAGAACGGAGCAGTACTTC.

This chain joins TRBV7-9 and TRBJ1-1; D is unresolved. The CDR3 is 14 amino acids. V lost 5 bases and J 4 bases, leaving 14 bases between the germline ends. The V gene's germline CDR1 is SEHNR and CDR2 FQNEAQ (reference sequence). The CDR3 sequence is CASSARGEGTEAFF. The CDR3 DNA is TGTGCCAGCAGCGCCCGTGGGGAGGGCACTGAAGCTTTCTTT.

The rearrangement uses TRBV6-1 and TRBJ2-7; D call uncertain. The germline gives CDR1 MNHNS, CDR2 SASEGT. V lost 2 bases and J 1 base, leaving 18 bases between the germline ends. The length of the CDR3 is 17 residues. The chain's CDR3 is CASSESLPRHGSYEQYF. CDR3 sequence (DNA): TGTGCCAGCAGTGAATCGTTACCTCGACATGGGTCCTACGAGCAGTACTTC.

This chain joins TRBV7-8 and TRBJ1-1; D uncertain. The CDR3 is made up of 13 amino acids. The V gene lost 1 base and the J gene lost 3 bases, with 6 bases spanning the gap. Germline-derived CDR1 and CDR2 are SGHVS and FQNEAQ. The CDR3 sequence is CASSLVRYTEAFF. The DNA of the CDR3 is TGTGCCAGCAGCTTAGTCAGGTACACTGAAGCTTTCTTT. Full variable domain (outside the CDR3, taken from reference TRBV7-8 and TRBJ1-1): GAGVSQSPRYKVAKRGQDVALRCDPISGHVSLFWYQQALGQGPEFLTYFQNEAQLDKSGLPSDRFFAERPEGSVSTLKIQRTQQEDSAVYLCASSLVRYTEAFFGQGTRLTVV.

The chain is built from TRBV25-1 and TRBJ1-4; D is possibly TRBD1 (6 bases). This CDR3 is built from 16 residues. CDR1 MGHDK and CDR2 SYGVNS come from the germline V gene. V was clipped by 6 bases and J by 4 bases, with 18 bases between them. CDR3 bases: TGTGCCAGCAGGGCCGGATCTACAGGGCTTAATGAAAAACTGTTTTTT. Its protein product is CASRAGSTGLNEKLFF.

J is TRBJ2-2 and V is TRBV28; TRBD2 aligns across 7 bases. V shed 5 bases, J shed 0 bases, and the junction held 15 bases outside the gene matches. This CDR3 is 19 amino acids long. From germline, CDR1 is MDHEN and CDR2 SYDVKM. The CDR3 DNA sequence: TGTGCCAGCAGTCCCACCTCCCCGGGAGGTACTTCGAACACCGGGGAGCTGTTTTTT. Its protein product is CASSPTSPGGTSNTGELFF.

The rearrangement links TRBV7-9 to TRBJ2-7; 7 positions agree with TRBD2. With 3 bases clipped from V and 2 bases from J, the junction kept 19 bases outside the gene matches. Germline lookup yields CDR1 SEHNR and CDR2 FQNEAQ (reference sequence). The CDR3 covers 19 residues. CDR3 amino acids: CASSFSNRVAGEGAYEQYF. The CDR3 region has the DNA TGTGCCAGCAGCTTCTCCAATCGGGTTGCGGGAGAAGGGGCCTACGAGCAGTACTTC.

The chain carries TRBV14 and TRBJ2-3, with 7 bases identical to TRBD1. Trimming took 1 base from V and 3 from J; bases not matched to a gene: 4. Per germline, CDR1 SGHDN and CDR2 FVKESK. The CDR3 has 15 residues. The CDR3 nucleotides are TGTGCCAGCAGCCAAGCAGACAGGGCTACAGATACGCAGTATTTT. This sequence encodes CASSQADRATDTQYF.

This chain connects TRBV5-1 to TRBJ2-7, with 9 bases aligning to TRBD1. CDR3 length: 15 residues. Germline CDR1 and CDR2: SGHRS and YFSETQ. The V and J ends lost 3 bases and 4 bases, in that order; junction bases with no gene match: 8. Here the CDR3 DNA reads TGCGCCAGCAGCTCGAGGACAGGGGCCTTATACGAGCAGTACTTC. Translating it yields CASSSRTGALYEQYF.

V usage is TRBV2 and J usage is TRBJ1-6; 7 bases are shared with TRBD1. J was trimmed by 7 bases and V by 7 bases; bases with no gene match: 10. Germline CDR1 and CDR2: SNHLY and FYNNEI. The CDR3 runs to 15 residues. The CDR3 region is CASKEEKGANSPLHF. Here the CDR3 DNA reads TGTGCCAGCAAAGAAGAAAAGGGGGCAAATTCACCCCTCCACTTT.

The count of this clone is one. This CDR3 is CASSITEYQPQHF. CDR3 coding DNA: TGTGCCAGTAGTATCACAGAGTATCAGCCCCAGCATTTT. J is TRBJ1-5 and V is TRBV19; D gene uncertain. V was shortened by 3 bases and J by 5 bases, with 8 bases between the two germline ends. CDR1 is LNHDA, CDR2 SQIVND, per germline (reference sequence). This CDR3 is built from 13 residues.

This rearrangement joins TRBV5-8 to TRBJ1-3; D gene ambiguous. Deletions cut 0 bases from V and 1 base from J, with 5 bases between. This CDR3 is 14 amino acids long. From germline, CDR1 is SGHTS and CDR2 YDEGEE. The CDR3 DNA reads as TGTGCCAGCAGCTTGGTAATTTCTGGAAACACCATATATTTT. Translating it yields CASSLVISGNTIYF.

The CDR3 sequence is CASSLRPNYGYTF. The CDR3 coding sequence is TGTGCCAGCAGTTTAAGGCCTAACTATGGCTACACCTTC. This chain uses TRBV12-3 or TRBV12-4 with TRBJ1-2, with D hard to call. V was clipped by 2 bases and J by 0 bases, with 4 bases between them. The CDR3 extends over 13 amino acids.

This clone was observed a handful of times. The rearrangement joins TRBV28 to TRBJ1-2; D gene uncertain. The CDR3 sequence is 14 residues long. The V end lost 4 bases, the J end lost 7 bases, and 16 bases lay between the germline ends. Germline V CDR1 and CDR2: MDHEN, SYDVKM. CDR3 residues: CASSSIGRTGGYTF. DNA of the CDR3: TGTGCCAGCAGTTCCATCGGACGGACGGGTGGCTACACCTTC.